What follows describes a single T cell receptor (beta chain). The target antigen is unknown. CDR3 size: 15 residues. CDR1 SEHNR and CDR2 FQNEAQ come from the germline V gene (reference sequence). The sample is drawn from a study of cytomegalovirus exposure and HLA in healthy donors. PCR used 60 Vbeta primers and 13 Jbeta primers. Clones were read by immunoSEQ multiplex PCR, and TCRdb kept only the in-frame ones, dropping some. The sample yields about 160,000 clones, 65% to 85% seen once. Study-wide findings and caveats: An analysis done earlier found most TCR beta V segments productive about 87% or about 30% of the time. HLA allele associations emerged for some 16,000 TCR beta sequences in a later analysis, at 0.05 false discovery rate. A later analysis reported that several of the most significant clusters appeared to be linked to common viral pathogens, among them Epstein-Barr virus. CMV serostatus was the only recorded immune exposure for donors.

The origin of this receptor is a male donor in good health and CMV-seropositive. This rearrangement joins TRBV7-9 to TRBJ2-5, with 7 bases that match TRBD2. The last part of the DNA fits TRBJ2-7 better; the J call may be wrong. The sequenced sample was PBMCs. CDR3 nucleotide sequence: TGTGCCAGCAGCTTCCGAGCGGGGAGGGGATACGAGCAGTACTTC. Translating gives CASSFRAGRGYEQYF.